Reported below is one T cell receptor (beta chain). The record originates from a study of control samples from healthy donors and cancer patients. The CDR3 extends over 14 amino acids. The V end lost 5 bases, the J end lost 5 bases, and 13 bases lay between the germline ends. Germline V gives CDR1 SGHDN, CDR2 FVKESK. Sequenced by immunoSEQ multiplex PCR; TCRdb stores in-frame clones only, minus some. The sample lists some 130,000 clones; more than 70% were seen once. This receptor was obtained from a man aged 35-49 years in good health. V usage is TRBV14 and J usage is TRBJ2-1, with unresolved D. Sequenced: blood. The CDR3 DNA is TGTGCCAGCAGCAGCTCGGGTGTAAACAATGAGCAGTTCTTC. It encodes CASSSSGVNNEQFF. The whole variable domain, remainder taken from reference TRBV14 and TRBJ2-1, is EAGVTQFPSHSVIEKGQTVTLRCDPISGHDNLYWYRRVMGKEIKFLLHFVKESKQDESGMPNNRFLAERTGGTYSTLKVQPAELEDSGVYFCASSSSGVNNEQFFGPGTRLTVL.